The following is a T cell receptor (beta chain) sequence with its context. The data were obtained in a study of CD8 T cells in Susac syndrome. Reverse transcription of about 0.45 to 1 ug RNA was performed with random hexamers. Each CDR3 protein is one row after TCRdb ran MiXCR on the immunoSEQ multiplex PCR reads. Of 70,000 or so distinct CDR3 sequences listed, around 95% were seen once; the top ten hold 0.45% to 0.65%. Germline V gene sequence: CDR1 PRHDT, CDR2 FYEKMQ (reference sequence). The CDR3 extends over 13 amino acids. With 5 bases removed from V and 5 bases from J, the gap between germline ends came to 13 bases.

This receptor was taken from a human donor with multiple sclerosis. This chain links TRBV13 with TRBJ2-7, with D possibly TRBD1 on 6 matching bases. Sequences were obtained from CD8+ T cells from PBMCs. CDR3 DNA: TGTGCCAGCAGCAGAAGCGACAGGAACGAGCAGTACTTC. This codes for CASSRSDRNEQYF.